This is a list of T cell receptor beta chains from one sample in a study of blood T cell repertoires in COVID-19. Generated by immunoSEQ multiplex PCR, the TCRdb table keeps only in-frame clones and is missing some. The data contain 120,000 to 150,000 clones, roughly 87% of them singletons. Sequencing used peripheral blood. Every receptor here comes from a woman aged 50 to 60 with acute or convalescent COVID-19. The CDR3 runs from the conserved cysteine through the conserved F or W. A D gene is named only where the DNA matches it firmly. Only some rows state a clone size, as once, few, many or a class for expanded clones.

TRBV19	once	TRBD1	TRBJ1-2	CASSPRGRRSLDYGYTF	TGTGCCAGTAGTCCCAGGGGGCGAAGATCCTTGGACTATGGCTACACCTTC
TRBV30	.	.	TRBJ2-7	CAWSEISVGSYEQYF	TGTGCCTGGAGTGAAATAAGCGTCGGATCCTACGAGCAGTACTTC
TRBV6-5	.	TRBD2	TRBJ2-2	CASSYVWGGDGELFF	TGTGCCAGCAGTTACGTTTGGGGGGGAGACGGGGAGCTGTTTTTT
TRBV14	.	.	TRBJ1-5	CASSQLLGEPQHF	TGTGCCAGCAGCCAACTACTCGGTGAGCCCCAGCATTTT
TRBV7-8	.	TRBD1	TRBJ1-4	CASSPWDRGPEKLFF	TGTGCCAGCAGCCCCTGGGACAGGGGACCCGAAAAACTGTTTTTT
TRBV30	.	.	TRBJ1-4	CAGIRDGDNEKLFF	TGTGCCGGGATCCGAGACGGAGATAATGAAAAACTGTTTTTT
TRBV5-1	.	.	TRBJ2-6	CASRRTSEGANVLTF	TGCGCCAGCAGGCGGACTTCGGAGGGGGCCAACGTCCTGACTTTC
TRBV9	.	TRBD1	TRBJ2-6	CASSVDGQGFVYSGANVLTF	TGTGCCAGCAGCGTAGACGGACAGGGGTTTGTGTACTCTGGGGCCAACGTCCTGACTTTC
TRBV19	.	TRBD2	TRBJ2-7	CASSREGGSYEQYF	TGTGCCAGTAGTAGGGAGGGAGGGAGTTACGAGCAGTACTTC
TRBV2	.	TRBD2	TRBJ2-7	CATLEAGLYEQYF	TGTGCCACCTTGGAAGCGGGACTATACGAGCAGTACTTC
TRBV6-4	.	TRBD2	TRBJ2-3	CASRRTSGGVADTQYF	TGTGCCAGCCGCCGGACTAGCGGGGGGGTAGCAGATACGCAGTATTTT
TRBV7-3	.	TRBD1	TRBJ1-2	CASSPTGIGYTF	TGTGCCAGCAGTCCGACAGGGATTGGCTACACCTTC
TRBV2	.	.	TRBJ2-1	CASNGDSHEQFF	TGTGCCAGCAACGGGGACTCGCATGAGCAGTTCTTC
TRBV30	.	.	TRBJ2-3	CAWSVSPSSDTDTQYF	TGTGCCTGGAGTGTGTCGCCTAGCTCAGACACAGATACGCAGTATTTT
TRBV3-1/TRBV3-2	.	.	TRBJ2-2	CASSPEALTTGELFF	TGTGCCAGCAGCCCCGAGGCCCTTACAACCGGGGAGCTGTTTTTT
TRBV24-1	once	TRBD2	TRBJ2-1	CATSDRGGGSYNEQFF	TGTGCCACCAGTGATCGCGGGGGTGGCTCCTACAATGAGCAGTTCTTC
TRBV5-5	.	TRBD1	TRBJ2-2	CASSSGQANTGELFF	TGTGCCAGCAGCTCGGGACAGGCTAACACCGGGGAGCTGTTTTTT
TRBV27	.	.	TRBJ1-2	CASRREDYGYTF	TGTGCCAGCAGGAGGGAAGACTATGGCTACACCTTC
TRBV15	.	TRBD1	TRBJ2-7	CATSRDRGHEQYF	TGTGCCACCAGCAGGGACAGGGGCCACGAGCAGTACTTC